A single sample gave rise to the 27 T cell receptor beta chains below, sequenced in a study of PD-1 blockade in classical Hodgkin lymphoma. All the patients suffered relapse after autologous stem cell transplantation, and brentuximab vedotin exposure differed. Here immunoSEQ multiplex PCR was the method, and the copy in TCRdb shows in-frame clones only, minus some. This repertoire shows about 46,000 clones, 65% to 85% found once; its top ten account for 8% to 13%. Specimen: peripheral blood mononuclear cells (PBMCs), collected at baseline. These receptors were taken from a human donor with classical Hodgkin lymphoma.

This chain joins TRBV19 and TRBJ2-3, with 9 bases lining up with TRBD2. Germline V lookup: CDR1 LNHDA, CDR2 SQIVND (reference sequence). The CDR3 spans 15 residues. V shed 2 bases, J shed 3 bases, and the junction held 3 bases outside the gene matches. The CDR3 protein is CASSIMLAGTDTQYF. CDR3 DNA sequence: TGTGCCAGTAGTATAATGCTAGCGGGAACAGATACGCAGTATTTT. Full variable domain (rest looked up from reference TRBV19 and TRBJ2-3): DGGITQSPKYLFRKEGQNVTLSCEQNLNHDAMYWYRQDPGQGLRLIYYSQIVNDFQKGDIAEGYSVSREKKESFPLTVTSAQKNPTAFYLCASSIMLAGTDTQYFGPGTRLTVL.

This sequence joins TRBV28 and TRBJ2-3; 8 bases fit TRBD2. Germline loops: CDR1 MDHEN, CDR2 SYDVKM. The CDR3 runs 15 residues. V gave up 5 bases and J gave up 5 bases; unmatched junction bases: 9. CDR3 protein: CASSPSSGGGDTQYF. The CDR3 bases are TGTGCCAGCAGTCCGTCCAGCGGGGGTGGAGATACGCAGTATTTT.

This clone was detected a few times. This sequence joins TRBV19 and TRBJ2-1; no definite D call. The V and J ends lost 3 bases and 1 base respectively, with 1 base between them. The CDR3 runs to 12 residues. Germline values: CDR1 LNHDA, CDR2 SQIVND (reference sequence). The CDR3 DNA follows: TGTGCCAGTAGTATTTCCTACAATGAGCAGTTCTTC. This gives the protein CASSISYNEQFF.

The V gene is TRBV5-1, the J gene TRBJ2-5; TRBD1 matches 9 bases. Germline CDR1 SGHRS, CDR2 YFSETQ. The CDR3 is 15 amino acids. V dropped 2 bases and J dropped 4; count of bases not matched to a gene: 6. The CDR3 coding sequence is TGCGCCAGCAGCTTCGAGACAGGGGGACGAGAGACCCAGTACTTC. This encodes CASSFETGGRETQYF.

DNA of the CDR3: TGTGCCAGCAGTGCCCTAGCGGGAGTCTGGGAGCAGTACTTC. It encodes CASSALAGVWEQYF. The V and J genes are TRBV28 and TRBJ2-7; the match to TRBD2 covers 10 bases. Germline lookup yields CDR1 MDHEN and CDR2 SYDVKM. V dropped 5 bases and J dropped 7; count of bases not matched to a gene: 8. The CDR3 runs to 14 residues. The full variable domain, completed using reference TRBV28 and TRBJ2-7, is DVKVTQSSRYLVKRTGEKVFLECVQDMDHENMFWYRQDPGLGLRLIYFSYDVKMKEKGDIPEGYSVSREKKERFSLILESASTNQTSMYLCASSALAGVWEQYFGPGTRLTVT.

J is TRBJ2-7 and V is TRBV9, with 9 bases matching TRBD1. The junction had 13 bases not matched to a gene; V was cut back by 4 bases and J by 5 bases. The CDR3 totals 16 residues. Per the germline V gene, CDR1 is SGDLS and CDR2 is YYNGEE. The chain's CDR3 is CASSPSGTGPPHEQYF. The CDR3 nucleotides read TGTGCCAGCAGCCCGTCCGGGACAGGGCCACCCCACGAGCAGTACTTC.

The rearrangement links TRBV11-2 to TRBJ1-6, with D perhaps TRBD1 (6 bases). V was pared by 4 bases and J by 0 bases, with 13 bases between. CDR3 size: 17 residues. Germline-derived CDR1 and CDR2 are SGHAT and FQNNGV. The CDR3 protein is CASSSTVQGSYNSPLHF. The CDR3 region has the DNA TGTGCCAGCAGCTCCACTGTACAGGGCTCCTATAATTCACCCCTCCACTTT.

This chain uses TRBV11-2 with TRBJ2-5; 9 nucleotides agree with TRBD2. This CDR3 spans 15 amino acids. The J segment lost 1 base and the V segment lost 1 base, leaving 1 base of the junction unmatched. Germline V gene sequence: CDR1 SGHAT, CDR2 FQNNGV. CDR3 sequence: CASSLGLAAQETQYF. The CDR3 DNA reads as TGTGCCAGCAGCTTAGGACTAGCGGCCCAAGAGACCCAGTACTTC.

CDR3 residues: CASSYHTDSYNEQFF. CDR3 DNA: TGTGCCAGCAGCTATCACACGGATTCCTACAATGAGCAGTTCTTC. The chain combines TRBV7-2 with TRBJ2-1; D unresolved. The ends were cut back, 4 bases at V and 1 base at J, with 11 bases in the middle. The germline CDR1 and CDR2 sequences are SGHTA and FQGNSA. The CDR3 covers 15 residues.

A single count supports this clone. This sequence joins TRBV7-2 and TRBJ2-7; TRBD2 agrees at 13 bases. With 1 base clipped from V and 4 bases from J, the junction kept 4 bases outside the gene matches. The CDR3 is made up of 16 amino acids. CDR1 and CDR2 (germline): SGHTA, FQGNSA. CDR3 nucleotide sequence: TGTGCCAGCAGCTTAGAAGGGACTAGCGGGAAATACGAGCAGTACTTC. Encoded protein: CASSLEGTSGKYEQYF.

This clone has a handful of counts. The chain has TRBV28 and TRBJ2-1, with D possibly TRBD2 on 6 matching bases. Per germline, CDR1 MDHEN and CDR2 SYDVKM. V was cut by 1 base and J by 5 bases, with 18 bases left in between. The CDR3 is 17 amino acids. The CDR3 DNA sequence: TGTGCCAGCAGTTTATACGGCGGGGCCACCATGAACAATGAGCAGTTCTTC. It codes for CASSLYGGATMNNEQFF.

The V and J genes are TRBV30 and TRBJ2-3; 15 nucleotides line up with TRBD2. This CDR3 region has 15 residues. Germline assignment: CDR1 GTSNPN and CDR2 SVGIG (reference sequence). V shed 5 bases and J 4 bases; nucleotides not matched to a gene: 4. The CDR3 DNA reads TGTGCCTGGGTAGGACTAGCGGGAGGGGCAGATACGCAGTATTTT. It yields the protein CAWVGLAGGADTQYF.

This chain joins TRBV7-9 and TRBJ2-5, with 7 bases fitting TRBD2. The CDR3 length is 15 residues. CDR1 SEHNR and CDR2 FQNEAQ come from the germline V gene (reference sequence). V shed 1 base, J shed 4 bases, and the junction held 6 bases outside the gene matches. CDR3 amino acids: CASSLVEGRGETQYF. The CDR3, as DNA: TGTGCCAGCAGCTTAGTTGAGGGGAGGGGAGAGACCCAGTACTTC.

The rearrangement joins TRBV9 to TRBJ1-1; weak D call: TRBD1 (6 bases). V lost 3 bases and J lost 2, with 17 bases in between. This CDR3 contains 16 residues. Germline lookup yields CDR1 SGDLS and CDR2 YYNGEE. The CDR3: CASSDPGGGPNTEAFF. In DNA form, the CDR3 reads TGTGCCAGCAGCGATCCCGGGGGGGGCCCCAACACTGAAGCTTTCTTT.

V and J are TRBV12-5 and TRBJ1-2; possibly TRBD1 for D (6 bases). This CDR3 region has 13 residues. Trimming took 6 bases from V and 12 from J, leaving 20 bases between them. The germline gives CDR1 LGHNT, CDR2 FRNRAP. CDR3 sequence (DNA): TGTGCTAGTGGCCGAGAGGGGGTCGGGTTTAACACCTTC. As protein: CASGREGVGFNTF.

V gene TRBV7-3 combines with J gene TRBJ1-2; D is ambiguous. The CDR3 is made up of 13 amino acids. V dropped 1 base and J dropped 3 bases, with 6 bases sitting between them. Per the germline V gene, CDR1 is SGHTA and CDR2 is FQGTGA. CDR3 region: CASSLNPDYGYTF. Here the CDR3 DNA reads TGTGCCAGCAGCTTAAATCCGGACTATGGCTACACCTTC.

This clone was seen just once. The J gene is TRBJ2-3, the V gene TRBV9; possibly TRBD2 for D (6 bases). CDR3 size: 19 residues. V lost 0 bases and J lost 2, with 22 bases in between. Germline loops: CDR1 SGDLS, CDR2 YYNGEE. The CDR3 DNA follows: TGTGCCAGCAGCGTAGGCCCTGGGCGGGGATCCCCCCTCACAGATACGCAGTATTTT. Translation gives CASSVGPGRGSPLTDTQYF.

This clone was counted only a few times. The chain employs TRBV6-1 and TRBJ1-1; D may be TRBD1 (6 bases). V lost 3 bases and J 4 bases, leaving 9 bases between the germline ends. The CDR3 is 13 amino acids. CDR1 MNHNS and CDR2 SASEGT come from the germline V gene. CDR3 sequence reads: CASSETGLTEAFF. DNA for the CDR3: TGTGCCAGCAGTGAGACAGGTCTCACTGAAGCTTTCTTT.

A few counts support this clone. The chain couples TRBV5-5 to TRBJ1-2; TRBD1 is a possible D gene (5 bases). Germline V lookup: CDR1 SGHKS, CDR2 YYEKEE (reference sequence). Trimming took 0 bases from V and 5 from J, leaving 17 bases between them. The CDR3 covers 16 residues. CDR3 residues: CASSLVGGLQSYGYTF. Written as DNA, the CDR3 is TGTGCCAGCAGCTTGGTGGGGGGACTCCAGAGTTATGGCTACACCTTC.

This clone was picked up a small number of times. The rearrangement links TRBV2 to TRBJ2-2, with D possibly TRBD2 on 6 matching bases. This CDR3 spans 16 amino acids. Trimming took off 6 bases at V and 2 bases at J, with 16 bases between the two ends. CDR1 SNHLY and CDR2 FYNNEI come from the germline V gene. CDR3 residues: CASRQSREKNTGELFF. CDR3 bases: TGTGCCAGCAGGCAGTCCCGGGAGAAAAACACCGGGGAGCTGTTTTTT.

The chain has TRBV27 and TRBJ2-7, with TRBD1 matching over 10 bases. Germline CDR1 and CDR2: MNHEY and SMNVEV (reference sequence). The ends lost 7 bases at V and 4 bases at J; junction bases unmatched: 7. This CDR3 is built from 14 residues. CDR3 loop: CASTPRTGGYEQYF. The CDR3 DNA is TGTGCCAGCACCCCCAGGACAGGGGGTTACGAGCAGTACTTC.

The V call is TRBV30, the J call TRBJ1-2, with unresolved D. CDR3 size: 18 residues. The germline V gene has CDR1 GTSNPN and CDR2 SVGIG (reference sequence). V lost 0 bases, J lost 4 bases, and 24 bases lay in between. In DNA, the CDR3 is TGTGCCTGGAGTGTATGGAGCCGGAGATATTCGGGATTCTATGGCTACACCTTC. Translating it yields CAWSVWSRRYSGFYGYTF.

This chain uses TRBV19 with TRBJ2-5; the D is unclear. The CDR3 totals 14 residues. In germline, CDR1 is LNHDA, CDR2 SQIVND (reference sequence). V was cut by 3 bases and J by 0 bases, with 8 bases left in between. The CDR3 DNA follows: TGTGCCAGTAGTATCAGGCAGAACCAAGAGACCCAGTACTTC. It codes for CASSIRQNQETQYF.

This chain uses TRBV5-6 with TRBJ2-7; 9 nucleotides match TRBD1. Germline CDR1 SGHDT, CDR2 YYEEEE. The CDR3 runs to 15 residues. The V and J ends lost 0 bases and 4 bases, in that order; junction bases with no gene match: 5. The CDR3 is CASSLAGTGRYEQYF. CDR3 coding DNA: TGTGCCAGCAGCTTGGCTGGGACAGGGAGGTACGAGCAGTACTTC.

This clone turned up a few times. The V gene is TRBV29-1, the J gene TRBJ2-1, with TRBD1 matching 7 bases. There are 14 residues in the CDR3. With V trimmed by 6 bases and J by 3 bases, 8 bases remained unmatched. Germline lookup yields CDR1 SQVTM and CDR2 ANQGSEA. The CDR3 spells CSVNSGTVYNEQFF. The CDR3, as DNA: TGCAGCGTCAACTCCGGGACAGTCTACAATGAGCAGTTCTTC.

As DNA, the CDR3 is TGTGCCAGCAGACGGACAGGGTTCTCCTACGAGCAGTACTTC. It codes for CASRRTGFSYEQYF. This chain links TRBV13 with TRBJ2-7; 8 bases agree with TRBD1. V lost 6 bases to trimming and J lost 0 bases; unmatched junction nucleotides: 4. Germline V gene sequence: CDR1 PRHDT, CDR2 FYEKMQ (reference sequence). The CDR3 covers 14 residues.

This sequence joins TRBV6-6 and TRBJ1-1; 10 bases match TRBD1. There are 14 residues in the CDR3. Germline CDR1 MNHNY, CDR2 SVGAGI (reference sequence). The J segment lost 4 bases and the V segment lost 7 bases, leaving 6 bases of the junction unmatched. The CDR3 loop reads CASTLTGGVTEAFF. For the CDR3, the DNA is TGTGCCAGCACCTTGACAGGGGGCGTCACTGAAGCTTTCTTT.